These 31 T cell receptor beta chains originate from one sample sequenced in a study of Ad26.COV2.S vaccination and SARS-CoV-2 variants (dated by TCRdb to about 2021). Receptor libraries were prepared by the immunoSEQ multiplex PCR assay. Not all clones reach the TCRdb copy of this immuneACCESS table, which keeps in-frame sequences only. Checked studies attribute under half of the gap to unresolved V genes and leave the rest unexplained. The sample contains hundreds of thousands of clones, more than 70% of them found a single time. The ten top clones hold about 1.5% of the sample. The sample's treatment or condition label is to be understood as: roughly 19 received Ad26.COV2.S at low or high dose, single or two shots; 5 received placebo; per-sample allocation not given. Repertoires of vaccine and placebo recipients were sequenced from samples taken on day 63 after the first injection. The sample was peripheral blood, taken in a trial of Ad26.COV2.S vaccine versus placebo. These TCRs come from a person between 18 and 59 years old who received the Ad26.COV2.S COVID-19 vaccine or a placebo.

The rearrangement uses TRBV12-1 and TRBJ2-1; whether TRBD1, the table's D call, matches the DNA was not checked. TRBV12-1 is given as a pseudogene. This CDR3 is 12 amino acids long. For the CDR3, the DNA is TGTGCCAGCAGCTGGGACAACGGTGAGCAGTTCTTC. Translating it yields CASSWDNGEQFF.

The table lists this clone with a count of one. The rearrangement uses TRBV11-2 and TRBJ1-1, with 8 bases fitting TRBD1. The CDR3 loop spans 15 amino acids. Germline CDR1 and CDR2: SGHAT and FQNNGV. V was pared by 5 bases and J by 5 bases, with 10 bases of the junction left unmatched. DNA for the CDR3: TGTGCCAGCAGCACCCGACAGGGGATAAGGACTGAAGCTTTCTTT. Translation gives CASSTRQGIRTEAFF.

J is TRBJ2-3 and V is TRBV5-1; perhaps TRBD2 as D (5 bases). This CDR3 comprises 14 residues. V was cut by 1 base and J by 1 base, with 7 bases left in between. Per the germline V gene, CDR1 is SGHRS and CDR2 is YFSETQ. In DNA, the CDR3 is TGCGCCAGCAGCTTGCGAGCGGGCACAGATACGCAGTATTTT. Its translation: CASSLRAGTDTQYF.

As regards this clone: The same CDR3 is also encoded by other DNA sequences in this sample. The chain joins TRBV27 to TRBJ1-1; D gene ambiguous. This CDR3 is 12 amino acids long. V was cut by 5 bases and J by 1 base, with 5 bases left in between. Germline V CDR1 and CDR2: MNHEY, SMNVEV (reference sequence). CDR3 nucleotides: TGTGCCAGCAGTCGGAGGAACACTGAAGCTTTCTTT. It encodes CASSRRNTEAFF.

This rearrangement joins TRBV19 to TRBJ1-1, with 7 bases identical to TRBD1. Germline values: CDR1 LNHDA, CDR2 SQIVND (reference sequence). Trimming cost V 5 bases and J 10 bases; bases outside gene matches: 7. The CDR3 extends over 12 amino acids. The chain's CDR3 is CASSPTPGGAFF. The CDR3 DNA follows: TGTGCCAGTAGTCCAACCCCAGGGGGAGCTTTCTTT.

The chain employs TRBV27 and TRBJ1-2, with a weak D call TRBD1 (5 bases). Trimming stripped 8 bases from V and 5 bases from J, with 21 bases between. The CDR3 has 15 residues. Germline loops: CDR1 MNHEY, CDR2 SMNVEV (reference sequence). CDR3 nucleotides: TGTGCCAGCCTAGGGAGGGGCCCCCGAGGATATGGCTACACCTTC. Protein sequence: CASLGRGPRGYGYTF.

V and J are TRBV6-6 and TRBJ1-5; the D is unclear. V was trimmed by 0 bases and J by 6 bases, leaving 12 bases between them. CDR3 length: 15 amino acids. CDR1 is MNHNY, CDR2 SVGAGI, per germline (reference sequence). In nucleotides, the CDR3 is TGTGCCAGCAGTTACTCCGTAGGGAGTAGTCAGCCCCAGCATTTT. It translates to CASSYSVGSSQPQHF.

This chain joins TRBV3-1 (or the pseudogene TRBV3-2) and TRBJ1-1; no reliable D call. This CDR3 is built from 17 residues. V gave up 0 bases and J gave up 3 bases, with 17 bases separating them. CDR1 is LGHDT, CDR2 YNNKEL, per germline (reference sequence). In DNA, the CDR3 is TGTGCCAGCAGCCAAGATTTGAACACACTAACCGACACTGAAGCTTTCTTT. Protein product: CASSQDLNTLTDTEAFF.

The gene calls are TRBV6-2 or TRBV6-3 and TRBJ2-1; D ambiguous. Trimming shortened V by 5 bases and J by 12 bases, and 20 bases separated the two germline ends. Germline lookup yields CDR1 MNHEY and CDR2 SVGEGT. The CDR3 has 14 residues. The CDR3, as DNA: TGTGCCAGCAGTGTCGGACCCTATACCATAGGGCAGTTCTTC. This codes for CASSVGPYTIGQFF.

The J gene is TRBJ1-2, the V gene TRBV12-3 or TRBV12-4, with a tentative D call TRBD1 (6 bases). The CDR3 covers 13 residues. V dropped 4 bases and J dropped 4 bases, with 10 bases sitting between them. Written as DNA, the CDR3 is TGTGCCAGCAGTTACCAGGGGACCTATGGCTACACCTTC. Amino acids: CASSYQGTYGYTF.

A remark on this clone: One base away lies a much larger clone, so this may be a sequencing read error. The same CDR3 can be traced to other DNA sequences in this sample. The CDR3 is CASSLGTSGGQETQYF. CDR3 nucleotide sequence: TGCGCCAGCAGCTTGGGGACTAGCGGGGGGCAAGAGACCCAGTACTTC. The genes are TRBV5-1 and TRBJ2-5; TRBD2 aligns across 14 bases. CDR3 length: 16 amino acids. CDR1 and CDR2 from the germline V gene are SGHRS and YFSETQ. V trimming: 0 bases; J trimming: 2 bases; junction bases outside the gene matches: 0.

The sample holds one count of this clone. The V gene is TRBV11-2, the J gene TRBJ1-1, with D possibly being TRBD1 (5 bases). This CDR3 spans 15 amino acids. CDR1 is SGHAT and CDR2 is FQNNGV in the germline V gene. Trimming removed 2 bases at V and 1 base at J, with 11 bases between. The CDR3 coding sequence is TGTGCCAGCAGCTTACAGGGTATGGGGAACACTGAAGCTTTCTTT. This translates into CASSLQGMGNTEAFF.

The chain uses TRBV6-5 and TRBJ2-2; weak D call: TRBD1 (5 bases). Germline CDR1 is MNHEY and CDR2 is SVGAGI. The V and J ends lost 5 bases and 6 bases respectively, with 7 bases between them. The CDR3 totals 12 residues. Here the CDR3 DNA reads TGTGCCAGCAGTAGGGGTCCCGGGGAGCTGTTTTTT. Residues: CASSRGPGELFF.

J is TRBJ1-5 and V is TRBV21-1; the DNA was not used to check the table's D call, TRBD1. TRBV21-1 constitutes a pseudogene. The CDR3 has 14 amino acids. The CDR3 DNA reads TGTGCCAGCAGCAACGAAGAATGGCATCAGCCCCAGCATTTT. Encoded protein: CASSNEEWHQPQHF.

V and J are TRBV29-1 and TRBJ1-5; tentative D call: TRBD1 (6 bases). CDR1 is SQVTM, CDR2 ANQGSEA, per germline. V was clipped by 3 bases and J by 6 bases, with 12 bases between them. There are 13 residues in the CDR3. The CDR3 sequence is CSVEEGGGQPQHF. CDR3 sequence (DNA): TGCAGCGTTGAGGAGGGAGGGGGTCAGCCCCAGCATTTT.

The chain is built from TRBV29-1 and TRBJ2-2; 7 nucleotides line up with TRBD1. V was clipped by 2 bases and J by 1 base; unmatched bases: 7. Germline V gene lookup returns CDR1 SQVTM and CDR2 ANQGSEA. The CDR3 is made up of 16 amino acids. DNA of the CDR3: TGCAGCGTTGAACTCGACAGGGTCGGGAACACCGGGGAGCTGTTTTTT. Translating it yields CSVELDRVGNTGELFF.

The chain employs TRBV2 and TRBJ1-5, with D maybe TRBD1 (5 bases). The CDR3 runs to 12 residues. Germline values: CDR1 SNHLY, CDR2 FYNNEI. Trimming removed 11 bases at V and 4 bases at J, with 12 bases between. The CDR3 region is CASQTVNQPQHF. The CDR3 nucleotides read TGTGCCTCCCAGACAGTAAATCAGCCCCAGCATTTT. The variable domain in full, completed from reference TRBV2 and TRBJ1-5, reads EPEVTQTPSHQVTQMGQEVILRCVPISNHLYFYWYRQILGQKVEFLVSFYNNEISEKSEIFDDQFSVERPDGSNFTLKIRSTKLEDSAMYFCASQTVNQPQHFGDGTRLSIL.

V is TRBV3-1 (or the pseudogene TRBV3-2) and J is TRBJ2-2; 7 nucleotides align to TRBD2. The CDR3 extends over 15 amino acids. V was pared by 5 bases and J by 5 bases, with 8 bases of the junction left unmatched. The germline CDR1 and CDR2 sequences are LGHDT and YNNKEL (reference sequence). Written as DNA, the CDR3 is TGTGCCAGCAGCGTAAGGGAGGGGATTACCGGGGAGCTGTTTTTT. Amino acid sequence: CASSVREGITGELFF.

This clone showed up just a few times. This chain uses TRBV2 with TRBJ1-4; D is possibly TRBD1 (5 bases). V was trimmed by 5 bases and J by 4 bases, leaving 14 bases between them. Germline V gives CDR1 SNHLY, CDR2 FYNNEI. The CDR3 length is 15 residues. CDR3 sequence (DNA): TGTGCCAGCAGTCAAGGCAGGGCCGTTAATGAAAAACTGTTTTTT. Its protein product is CASSQGRAVNEKLFF.

The chain combines TRBV27 with TRBJ1-1, with a possible D match to TRBD1 (5 bases). This CDR3 contains 12 residues. With 10 bases removed from V and 4 bases from J, the gap between germline ends came to 13 bases. Germline V gene lookup returns CDR1 MNHEY and CDR2 SMNVEV (reference sequence). The CDR3 loop reads CATSPGSTEAFF. The CDR3 region has the DNA TGTGCCACCTCACCAGGGTCCACTGAAGCTTTCTTT.

This chain links TRBV27 with TRBJ2-1; 7 bases line up with TRBD2. The V segment lost 7 bases and the J segment 4 bases; nucleotides outside the gene matches: 10. Germline CDR1 is MNHEY and CDR2 is SMNVEV (reference sequence). This CDR3 region has 15 residues. CDR3 DNA sequence: TGTGCCAGCAATACGATTCTAGCGGCGTACAATGAGCAGTTCTTC. Translated, it gives CASNTILAAYNEQFF.

The sample holds one count of this clone. The rearrangement links TRBV27 to TRBJ2-5; D call uncertain. Trimming took off 5 bases at V and 5 bases at J, with 15 bases between the two ends. The CDR3 loop spans 14 amino acids. The germline V gene has CDR1 MNHEY and CDR2 SMNVEV (reference sequence). CDR3 loop: CASSPRDPRETQYF. Here the CDR3 DNA reads TGTGCCAGCAGTCCTCGAGACCCTCGGGAGACCCAGTACTTC.

This chain joins TRBV18 and TRBJ2-1; TRBD1 or TRBD2 may be the D gene (5 bases each). The ends were cut back, 5 bases at V and 6 bases at J, with 17 bases in the middle. The CDR3 spans 15 residues. In germline, CDR1 is KGHSH, CDR2 LQKENI. CDR3: CASSSTPPGRNEQFF. The CDR3 coding sequence is TGTGCCAGCTCATCAACCCCCCCGGGACGCAATGAGCAGTTCTTC.

The chain uses TRBV20-1 and TRBJ1-2; perhaps TRBD1 as D (5 bases). Germline V gives CDR1 DFQATT, CDR2 SNEGSKA (reference sequence). The length of the CDR3 is 11 residues. V was trimmed by 6 bases and J by 6 bases, leaving 11 bases between them. DNA for the CDR3: TGCAGTGCCACGACAGATAATGGCTACACCTTC. Translation gives CSATTDNGYTF.

The V gene is TRBV12-3 or TRBV12-4, the J gene TRBJ1-1, with 9 bases that match TRBD1. This CDR3 is 13 amino acids long. Trimming removed 6 bases from V and 10 bases from J; junction bases left unmatched: 9. The CDR3 DNA reads TGTGCCAGCAGCCCCACAGGGGGCAGTCGAGCTTTCTTT. It specifies CASSPTGGSRAFF.

The chain couples TRBV6-5 to TRBJ1-1; D gene unclear. Germline CDR1 is MNHEY and CDR2 is SVGAGI. V lost 0 bases, J lost 1 base, and 9 bases lay in between. The CDR3 loop spans 15 amino acids. CDR3 amino acids: CASSYSRRKNTEAFF. CDR3 coding DNA: TGTGCCAGCAGTTACTCGAGACGAAAGAACACTGAAGCTTTCTTT.

J is TRBJ1-1 and V is TRBV2, with 8 bases that match TRBD1. This CDR3 has 13 amino acids. CDR1 SNHLY and CDR2 FYNNEI come from the germline V gene. Trimming at V came to 10 bases and at J to 1 base, leaving 5 bases not matched to a gene. CDR3 DNA: TGTGCCACCTCCGGGACAGGGAACACTGAAGCTTTCTTT. Encoded protein: CATSGTGNTEAFF.

This clone was counted between two and nine times. The chain couples TRBV2 to TRBJ2-5; no clear D gene. The CDR3 length is 11 residues. Germline CDR1 SNHLY, CDR2 FYNNEI. V lost 7 bases to trimming and J lost 9 bases, with 12 bases between them. The CDR3 loop reads CASTYSAAQYF. Here the CDR3 DNA reads TGTGCCAGCACCTACTCTGCGGCCCAGTACTTC.

This clone has a single count. This chain connects TRBV7-9 to TRBJ1-6; TRBD1 is a possible D gene (5 bases). The V and J ends lost 3 bases and 10 bases respectively, with 13 bases between them. CDR3 size: 14 residues. Germline V lookup: CDR1 SEHNR, CDR2 FQNEAQ (reference sequence). Written as DNA, the CDR3 is TGTGCCAGCAGCTTCGGACAAGGCGGGTCACCCCTCCACTTT. This translates into CASSFGQGGSPLHF.

The V call is TRBV7-2, the J call TRBJ2-5; D uncertain. Germline V gene data show CDR1 as SGHTA and CDR2 as FQGNSA. Trimming cost V 5 bases and J 4 bases, with 8 bases left between them. The CDR3 is made up of 12 amino acids. The CDR3 loop reads CASSPLRETQYF. CDR3 nucleotide sequence: TGTGCCAGCAGCCCTCTTCGAGAGACCCAGTACTTC.

V and J are TRBV10-3 and TRBJ1-5; the match to TRBD1 covers 11 bases. V shed 5 bases and J 5 bases; nucleotides not matched to a gene: 2. Germline CDR1 ENHRY, CDR2 SYGVKD. This CDR3 comprises 14 residues. The CDR3, as DNA: TGTGCCATCAGTACGGGACAGGGGGATCAGCCCCAGCATTTT. It translates to CAISTGQGDQPQHF.